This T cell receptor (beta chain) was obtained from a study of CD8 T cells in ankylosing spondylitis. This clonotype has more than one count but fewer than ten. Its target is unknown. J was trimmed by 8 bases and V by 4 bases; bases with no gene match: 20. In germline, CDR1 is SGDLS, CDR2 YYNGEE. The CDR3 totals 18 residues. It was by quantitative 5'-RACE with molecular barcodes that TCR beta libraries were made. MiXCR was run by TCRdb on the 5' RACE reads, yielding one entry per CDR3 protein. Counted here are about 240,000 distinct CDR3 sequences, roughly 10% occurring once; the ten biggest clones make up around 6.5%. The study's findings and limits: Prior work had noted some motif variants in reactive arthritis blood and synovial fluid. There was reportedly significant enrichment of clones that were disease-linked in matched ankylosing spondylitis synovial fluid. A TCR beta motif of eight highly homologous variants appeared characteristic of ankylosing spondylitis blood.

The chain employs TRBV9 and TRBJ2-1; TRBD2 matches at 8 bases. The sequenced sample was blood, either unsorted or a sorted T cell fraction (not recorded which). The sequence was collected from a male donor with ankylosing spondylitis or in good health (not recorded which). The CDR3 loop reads CASSSPRGSGRSSDEQFF. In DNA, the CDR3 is TGTGCCAGCAGCTCCCCGAGGGGCAGCGGGAGATCGTCGGATGAGCAGTTCTTC.